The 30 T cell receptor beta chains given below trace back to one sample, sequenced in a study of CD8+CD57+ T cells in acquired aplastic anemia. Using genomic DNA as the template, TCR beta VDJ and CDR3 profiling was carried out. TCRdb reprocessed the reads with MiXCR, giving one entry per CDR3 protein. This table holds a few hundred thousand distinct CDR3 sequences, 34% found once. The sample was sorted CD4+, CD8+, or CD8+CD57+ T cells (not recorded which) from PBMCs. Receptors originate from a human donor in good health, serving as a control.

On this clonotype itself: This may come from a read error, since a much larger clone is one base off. The CDR3 nucleotides read TGTGCCACCAGAACGGGGGGGGCGCGCGGCTACACCTTC. Amino acid sequence: CATRTGGARGYTF. The rearrangement uses TRBV12-3 or TRBV12-4 and TRBJ1-2; D is possibly TRBD1 (6 bases). Trimming shortened V by 10 bases and J by 8 bases, and 20 bases separated the two germline ends. The CDR3 contains 13 residues.

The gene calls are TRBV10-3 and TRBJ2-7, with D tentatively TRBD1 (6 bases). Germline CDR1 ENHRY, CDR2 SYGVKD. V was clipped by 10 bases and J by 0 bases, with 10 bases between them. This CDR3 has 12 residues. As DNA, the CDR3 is TGTGCCAGGACAGACCCCTCCTACGAGCAGTACTTC. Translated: CARTDPSYEQYF.

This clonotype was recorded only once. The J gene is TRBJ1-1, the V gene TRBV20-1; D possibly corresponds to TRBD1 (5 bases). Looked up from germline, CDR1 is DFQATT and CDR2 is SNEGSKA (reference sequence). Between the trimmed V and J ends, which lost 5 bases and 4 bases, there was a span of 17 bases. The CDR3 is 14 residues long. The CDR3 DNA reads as TGCAGTGCTCCCTCTGGACTAGGGGCCACTGAAGCTTTCTTT. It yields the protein CSAPSGLGATEAFF.

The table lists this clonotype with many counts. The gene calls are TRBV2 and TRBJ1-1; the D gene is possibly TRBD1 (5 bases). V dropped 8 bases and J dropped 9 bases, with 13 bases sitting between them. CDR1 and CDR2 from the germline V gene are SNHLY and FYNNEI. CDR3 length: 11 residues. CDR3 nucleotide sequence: TGTGCCAGCTGGGCAGGGCCCCAAGCTTTCTTT. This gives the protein CASWAGPQAFF.

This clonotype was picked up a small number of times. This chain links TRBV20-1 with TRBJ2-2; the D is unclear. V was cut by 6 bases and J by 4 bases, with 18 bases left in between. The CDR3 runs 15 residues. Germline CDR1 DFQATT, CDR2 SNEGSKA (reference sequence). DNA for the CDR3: TGCAGTGCCGCCCCCTTGAGTTTGGGCACCGGGGAGCTGTTTTTT. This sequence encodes CSAAPLSLGTGELFF.

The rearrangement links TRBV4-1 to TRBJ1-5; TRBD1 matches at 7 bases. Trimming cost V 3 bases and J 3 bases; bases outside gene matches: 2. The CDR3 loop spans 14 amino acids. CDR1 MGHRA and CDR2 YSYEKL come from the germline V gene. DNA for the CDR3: TGCGCCAGCAGCCAGGGGACAGCCAATCAGCCCCAGCATTTT. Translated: CASSQGTANQPQHF.

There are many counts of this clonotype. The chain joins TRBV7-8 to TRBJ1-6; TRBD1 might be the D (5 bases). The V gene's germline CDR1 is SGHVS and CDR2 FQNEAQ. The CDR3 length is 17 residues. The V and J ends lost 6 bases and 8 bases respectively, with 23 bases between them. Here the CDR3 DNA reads TGTGCCAGCAGTTCCCCCGGAGAGGTCGGGGGATATTCACCCCTCCACTTT. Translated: CASSSPGEVGGYSPLHF.

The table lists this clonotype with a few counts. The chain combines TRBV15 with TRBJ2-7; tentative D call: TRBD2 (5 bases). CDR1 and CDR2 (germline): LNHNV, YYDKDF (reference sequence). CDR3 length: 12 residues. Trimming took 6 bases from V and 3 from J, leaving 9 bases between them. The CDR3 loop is CATRLEGYEQYF. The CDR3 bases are TGTGCCACCAGGTTAGAGGGCTACGAGCAGTACTTC.

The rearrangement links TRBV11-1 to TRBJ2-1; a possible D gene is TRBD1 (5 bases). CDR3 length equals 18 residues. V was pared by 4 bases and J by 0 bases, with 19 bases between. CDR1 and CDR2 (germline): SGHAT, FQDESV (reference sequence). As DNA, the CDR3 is TGTGCCAGCAGCTACCTGGGCTGGGGCCCCCTCTCCTACAATGAGCAGTTCTTC. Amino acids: CASSYLGWGPLSYNEQFF. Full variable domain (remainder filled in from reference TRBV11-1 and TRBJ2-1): EAEVAQSPRYKITEKSQAVAFWCDPISGHATLYWYRQILGQGPELLVQFQDESVVDDSQLPKDRFSAERLKGVDSTLKIQPAELGDSAMYLCASSYLGWGPLSYNEQFFGPGTRLTVL.

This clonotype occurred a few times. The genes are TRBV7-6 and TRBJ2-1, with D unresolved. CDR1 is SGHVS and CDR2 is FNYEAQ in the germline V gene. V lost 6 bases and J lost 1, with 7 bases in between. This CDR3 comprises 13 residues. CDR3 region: CASSSRSYNEQFF. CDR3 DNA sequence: TGTGCCAGCAGTTCGCGATCCTACAATGAGCAGTTCTTC.

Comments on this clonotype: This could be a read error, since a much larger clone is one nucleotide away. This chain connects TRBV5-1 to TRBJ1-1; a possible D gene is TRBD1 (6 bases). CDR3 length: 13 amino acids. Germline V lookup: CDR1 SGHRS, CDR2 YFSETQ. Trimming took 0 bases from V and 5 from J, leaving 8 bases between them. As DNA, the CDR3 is TGCGCCAGCAGCTTGGCAACAGGGACTGAAGCTTTCTTT. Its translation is CASSLATGTEAFF.

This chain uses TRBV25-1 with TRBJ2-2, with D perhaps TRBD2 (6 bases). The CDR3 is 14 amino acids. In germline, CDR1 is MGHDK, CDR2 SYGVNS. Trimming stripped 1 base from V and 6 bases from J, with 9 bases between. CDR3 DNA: TGTGCCAGCAGTGAATCGGGGGAGGCCGGGGAGCTGTTTTTT. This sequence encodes CASSESGEAGELFF. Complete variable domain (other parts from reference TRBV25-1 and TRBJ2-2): EADIYQTPRYLVIGTGKKITLECSQTMGHDKMYWYQQDPGMELHLIHYSYGVNSTEKGDLSSESTVSRIRTEHFPLTLESARPSHTSQYLCASSESGEAGELFFGEGSRLTVL.

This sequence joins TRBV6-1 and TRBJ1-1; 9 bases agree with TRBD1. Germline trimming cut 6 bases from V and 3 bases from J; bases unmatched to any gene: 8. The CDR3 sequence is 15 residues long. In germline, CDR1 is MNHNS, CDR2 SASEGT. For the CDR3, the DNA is TGTGCCAGCAGGAGTCCGGGACAGGGACACACTGAAGCTTTCTTT. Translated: CASRSPGQGHTEAFF.

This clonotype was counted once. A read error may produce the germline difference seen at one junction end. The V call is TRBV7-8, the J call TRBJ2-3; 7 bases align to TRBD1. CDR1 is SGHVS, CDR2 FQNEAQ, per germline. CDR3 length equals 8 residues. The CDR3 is CASSQQGF. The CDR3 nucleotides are TGCGCCAGCAGCCAACAGGGGTTT. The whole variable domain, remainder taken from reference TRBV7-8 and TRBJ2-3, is GAGVSQSPRYKVAKRGQDVALRCDPISGHVSLFWYQQALGQGPEFLTYFQNEAQLDKSGLPSDRFFAERPEGSVSTLKIQRTQQEDSAVYLCASSQQGFGPGTRLTVL.

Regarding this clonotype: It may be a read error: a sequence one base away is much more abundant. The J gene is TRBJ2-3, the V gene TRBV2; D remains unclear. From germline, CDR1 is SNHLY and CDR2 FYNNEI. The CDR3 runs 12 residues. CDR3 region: CACSVATDTQYF. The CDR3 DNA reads TGTGCCTGCAGTGTGGCCACAGATACGCAGTATTTT.

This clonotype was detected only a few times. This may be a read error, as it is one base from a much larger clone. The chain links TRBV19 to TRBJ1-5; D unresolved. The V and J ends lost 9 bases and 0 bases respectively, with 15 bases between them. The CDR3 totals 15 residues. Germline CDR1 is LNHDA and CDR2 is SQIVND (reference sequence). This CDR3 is CASRAGRTSNQPQHF. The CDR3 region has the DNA TGTGCCAGCCGGGCAGGTAGAACTAGCAATCAGCCCCAGCATTTT.

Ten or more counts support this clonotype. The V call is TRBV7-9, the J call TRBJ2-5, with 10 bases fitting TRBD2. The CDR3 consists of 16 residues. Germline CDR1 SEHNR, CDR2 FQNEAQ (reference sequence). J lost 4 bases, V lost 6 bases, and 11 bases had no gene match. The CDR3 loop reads CASSTRLAGVAETQYF. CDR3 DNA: TGTGCCAGCAGTACGCGTCTAGCGGGAGTAGCAGAGACCCAGTACTTC.

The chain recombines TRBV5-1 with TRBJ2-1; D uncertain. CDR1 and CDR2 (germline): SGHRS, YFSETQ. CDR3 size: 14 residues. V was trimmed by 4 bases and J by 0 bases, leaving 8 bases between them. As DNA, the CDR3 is TGCGCCAGCAGCACTGCCCTCTCCTACAATGAGCAGTTCTTC. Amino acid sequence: CASSTALSYNEQFF. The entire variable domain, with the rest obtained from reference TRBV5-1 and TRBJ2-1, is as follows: KAGVTQTPRYLIKTRGQQVTLSCSPISGHRSVSWYQQTPGQGLQFLFEYFSETQRNKGNFPGRFSGRQFSNSRSEMNVSTLELGDSALYLCASSTALSYNEQFFGPGTRLTVL.

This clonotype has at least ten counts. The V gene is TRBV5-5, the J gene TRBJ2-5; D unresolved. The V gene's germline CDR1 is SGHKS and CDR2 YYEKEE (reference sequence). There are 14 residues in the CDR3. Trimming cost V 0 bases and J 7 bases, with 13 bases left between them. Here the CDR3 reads CASSLERSSATQYF. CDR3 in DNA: TGTGCCAGCAGCTTGGAACGGAGTAGTGCGACCCAGTACTTC.

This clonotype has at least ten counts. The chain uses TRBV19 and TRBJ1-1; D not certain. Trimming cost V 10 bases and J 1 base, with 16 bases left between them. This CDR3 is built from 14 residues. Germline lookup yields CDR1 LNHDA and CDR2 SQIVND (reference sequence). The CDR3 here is CATSRVEPNTEAFF. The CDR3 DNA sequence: TGTGCCACTTCCCGGGTAGAGCCGAACACTGAAGCTTTCTTT. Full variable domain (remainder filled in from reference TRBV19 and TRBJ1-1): DGGITQSPKYLFRKEGQNVTLSCEQNLNHDAMYWYRQDPGQGLRLIYYSQIVNDFQKGDIAEGYSVSREKKESFPLTVTSAQKNPTAFYLCATSRVEPNTEAFFGQGTRLTVV.

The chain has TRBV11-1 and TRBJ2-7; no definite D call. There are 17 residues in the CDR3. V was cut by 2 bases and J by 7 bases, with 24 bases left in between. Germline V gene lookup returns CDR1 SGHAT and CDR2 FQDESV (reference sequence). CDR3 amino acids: CASSLMAKGRSVREQYF. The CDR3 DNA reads TGTGCCAGCAGCTTAATGGCAAAGGGCCGTTCCGTCAGGGAGCAGTACTTC. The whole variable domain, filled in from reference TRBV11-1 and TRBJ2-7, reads EAEVAQSPRYKITEKSQAVAFWCDPISGHATLYWYRQILGQGPELLVQFQDESVVDDSQLPKDRFSAERLKGVDSTLKIQPAELGDSAMYLCASSLMAKGRSVREQYFGPGTRLTVT.

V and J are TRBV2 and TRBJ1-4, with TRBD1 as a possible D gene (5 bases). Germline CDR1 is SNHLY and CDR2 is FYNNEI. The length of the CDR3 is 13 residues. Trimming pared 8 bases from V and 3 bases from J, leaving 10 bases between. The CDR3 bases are TGTGCCAGCTCCGACAGCCCTAATGAAAAACTGTTTTTT. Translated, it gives CASSDSPNEKLFF.

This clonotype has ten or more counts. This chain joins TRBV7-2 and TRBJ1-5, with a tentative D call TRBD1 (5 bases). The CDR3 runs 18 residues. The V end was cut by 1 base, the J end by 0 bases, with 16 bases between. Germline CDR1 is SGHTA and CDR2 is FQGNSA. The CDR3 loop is CASSLGHQRGNSNQPQHF. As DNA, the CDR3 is TGTGCCAGCAGCTTAGGGCACCAGAGGGGAAATAGCAATCAGCCCCAGCATTTT.

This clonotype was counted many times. The CDR3: CASSLFGTGGEYGYTF. The CDR3 DNA reads as TGCGCCAGCAGCTTGTTTGGGACAGGGGGAGAATATGGCTACACCTTC. The chain links TRBV5-1 to TRBJ1-2, with 11 bases matching TRBD1. The V segment lost 1 base and the J segment 5 bases; nucleotides outside the gene matches: 7. Germline V lookup: CDR1 SGHRS, CDR2 YFSETQ. This CDR3 region has 16 residues. Drawing the rest from reference TRBV5-1 and TRBJ1-2, the complete variable domain is KAGVTQTPRYLIKTRGQQVTLSCSPISGHRSVSWYQQTPGQGLQFLFEYFSETQRNKGNFPGRFSGRQFSNSRSEMNVSTLELGDSALYLCASSLFGTGGEYGYTFGSGTRLTVV.

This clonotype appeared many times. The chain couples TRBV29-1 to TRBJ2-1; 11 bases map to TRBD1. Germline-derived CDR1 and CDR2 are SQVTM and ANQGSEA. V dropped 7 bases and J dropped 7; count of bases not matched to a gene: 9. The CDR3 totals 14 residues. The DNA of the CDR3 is TGCAGCGCCCTGCGGGGGACAGGGGGGAATGAGCAGTTCTTC. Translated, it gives CSALRGTGGNEQFF.

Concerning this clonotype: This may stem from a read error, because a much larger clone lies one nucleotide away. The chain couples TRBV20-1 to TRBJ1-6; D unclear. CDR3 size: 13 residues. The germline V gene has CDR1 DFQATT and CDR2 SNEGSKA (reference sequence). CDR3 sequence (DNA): TGCAGTGCTAGAGTTGCGGGGAGTTCATCCCTCCACTTT. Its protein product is CSARVAGSSSLHF.

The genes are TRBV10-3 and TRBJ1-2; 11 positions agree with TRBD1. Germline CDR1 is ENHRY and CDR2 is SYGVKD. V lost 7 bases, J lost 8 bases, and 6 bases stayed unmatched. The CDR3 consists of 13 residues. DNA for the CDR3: TGTGCCATCAATATGGGACAGGGGGAGGGCTACACCTTC. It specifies CAINMGQGEGYTF.

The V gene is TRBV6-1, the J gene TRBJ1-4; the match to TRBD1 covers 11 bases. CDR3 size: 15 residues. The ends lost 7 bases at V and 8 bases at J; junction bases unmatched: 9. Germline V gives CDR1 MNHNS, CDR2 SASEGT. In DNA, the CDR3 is TGTGCCAGCAATCAACCCGGGACAGGGGGGGAAAAACTGTTTTTT. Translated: CASNQPGTGGEKLFF.

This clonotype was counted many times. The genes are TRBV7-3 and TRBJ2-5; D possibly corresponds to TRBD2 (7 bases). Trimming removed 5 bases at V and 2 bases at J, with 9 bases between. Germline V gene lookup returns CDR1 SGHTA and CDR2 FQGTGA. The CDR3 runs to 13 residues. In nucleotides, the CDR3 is TGTGCCAGCAGCGGGGGGGCGCAAGAGACCCAGTACTTC. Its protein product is CASSGGAQETQYF.

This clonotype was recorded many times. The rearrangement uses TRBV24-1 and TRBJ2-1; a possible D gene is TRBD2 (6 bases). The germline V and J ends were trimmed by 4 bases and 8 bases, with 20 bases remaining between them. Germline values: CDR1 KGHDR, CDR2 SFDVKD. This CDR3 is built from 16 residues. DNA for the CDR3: TGTGCCACCAGTGAGAGGGTCGGGAGCTTTAGGGATGAGCAGTTCTTC. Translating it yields CATSERVGSFRDEQFF.